One T cell receptor (beta chain) is described in this entry. No antigen is known for it. The sample providers were healthy Caucasian people from Russia, aged about 6 to 100. Extraction of total RNA produced a minimum of 5 micrograms from each sample. Primers used in a second PCR of about 7 to 12 cycles were a sample-barcoded 5' primer and a J-beta primer mix. Samples each returned at least 3 million CDR3-containing paired-end reads. TCRdb reprocessed the 5' RACE reads with MiXCR, giving one entry per CDR3 protein. The table lists about a million distinct CDR3 sequences, about 53% of them singletons. These data belong to a study of blood T cells in healthy people across ages. Study-wide findings and caveats: There were more naive CD4+ cells and higher diversity in long-lived donors than in aged donors.

V gave up 3 bases and J gave up 3 bases; unmatched junction bases: 6. This CDR3 comprises 15 residues. The V gene's germline CDR1 is KGHSH and CDR2 LQKENI. Sample: blood. The clonotype originates from a woman aged 60-75 years in good health. V is TRBV18 and J is TRBJ2-7, with 9 bases aligning to TRBD1. As DNA, the CDR3 is TGTGCCAGCTCACCGGTCAAGGGACAGGGCTACGAGCAGTACTTC. Its protein product is CASSPVKGQGYEQYF.